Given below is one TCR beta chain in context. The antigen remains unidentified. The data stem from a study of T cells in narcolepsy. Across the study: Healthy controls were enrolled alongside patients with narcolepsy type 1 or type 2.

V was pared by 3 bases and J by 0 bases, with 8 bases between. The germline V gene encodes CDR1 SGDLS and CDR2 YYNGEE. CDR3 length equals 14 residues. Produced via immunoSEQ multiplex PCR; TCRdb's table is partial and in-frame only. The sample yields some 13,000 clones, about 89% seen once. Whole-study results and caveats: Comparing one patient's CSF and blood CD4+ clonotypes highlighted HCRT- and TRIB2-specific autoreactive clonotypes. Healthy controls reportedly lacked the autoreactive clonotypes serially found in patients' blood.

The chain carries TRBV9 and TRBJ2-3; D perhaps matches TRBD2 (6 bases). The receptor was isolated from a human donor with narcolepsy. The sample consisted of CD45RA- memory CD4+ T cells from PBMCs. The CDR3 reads CASSARGSTDTQYF. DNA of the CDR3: TGTGCCAGCAGCGCCCGGGGGAGCACAGATACGCAGTATTTT. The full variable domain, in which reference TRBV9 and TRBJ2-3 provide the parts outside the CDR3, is DSGVTQTPKHLITATGQRVTLRCSPRSGDLSVYWYQQSLDQGLQFLIQYYNGEERAKGNILERFSAQQFPDLHSELNLSSLELGDSALYFCASSARGSTDTQYFGPGTRLTVL.